What follows describes a single T cell receptor (beta chain). What this receptor recognizes is not known. One end of the junction is discordant with germline, which a read error may explain. The library was generated by the immunoSEQ multiplex PCR assay. For the multiplex PCR, a mixture combining 60 forward primers for TCR Vbeta segments and 13 reverse primers for TCR Jbeta segments was used. A multiplex PCR assay on genomic DNA amplified the CDR3 region of rearranged TCR beta genes. On the Illumina HiSeq System, the amplified TCR beta libraries were sequenced as 87-base-pair reads. Concerning the study's data processing: A later analysis tallied some 79 million unique TCR beta chains across the 666 repertoires, and some 10 million of those chains were shared by two or more donors. Raw reads were error-corrected and collapsed into unique sequences by a nearest-neighbor algorithm in which closely related sequences were merged to remove PCR and sequencing errors. Alignment of CDR3 sequences to IMGT reference sequences was used to assign V, D and J gene segments. For a sequence to be retained, at least a six-nucleotide match to both a V gene segment and a J gene segment was required. Rearrangements were called productive when the CDR3 lacked stop codons and stayed in frame with V and J; all others were non-productive. CDR3 was defined according to IMGT convention as the region running from the second conserved V-encoded cysteine to the conserved J-encoded phenylalanine. Sequences without an unambiguous match to a single V gene segment were excluded from the earlier analysis of approximately 560 of the donors. In an earlier analysis of almost 600 of the donors, a V segment was called functional when productive rearrangements were above 56.7%, and segregating when the standard deviation between donors exceeded 5%. A statistical classification framework was built for diagnosing cytomegalovirus status from the catalog of TCR beta chain sequences. In a later analysis, V and J genes were assigned by comparing TCR nucleotide sequences against IMGT/GENE-DB human TR gene sequences. In a later analysis, CDR3 sequences and most-parsimonious VDJ recombination scenarios were assigned using the TCRdist pipeline. In a later analysis, every TCR beta chain was defined by the combination of its CDR3 amino acid sequence and its V-gene family, and reads without a unique V-gene family were dropped. As a way to deal with suspected cross-contamination and a sequencing artifact, a later analysis dropped nearly 600 nucleotide sequences that were highly shared and had low generation probability. In a later analysis, a clonal expansion index for each public chain was calculated from normalized within-repertoire ranks of inferred template counts. Generation probabilities in a later analysis came from a VDJ recombination model fitted to out-of-frame rearrangements, and those results were checked against IGoR. In a later analysis, TCR-TCR, TCR-HLA and TCR-CMV co-occurrence was scored with hypergeometric tests, and a repertoire-size bias correction was applied to TCR pairs. A later analysis estimated false discovery rates by permuting HLA or CMV assignments 20 times. In a later analysis, co-occurring TCRs were grouped with DBSCAN, and TCRdist sequence similarity was added when clustering was performed within HLA-allele-positive subsets. Repertoires with fewer than 30,000 or more than 120,000 public chains, plus five repertoires with anomalous nucleotide sharing, were excluded from co-occurrence clustering. TCRdb mirrors the immuneACCESS table, restricted to in-frame sequences. Some clones are absent from its copies; in checked studies, under half trace to an unresolved V gene, and the reason for the others is unknown. The V and J calls and clone size were taken over from that table, and D and trimming were inferred from the DNA. The sample has about 160,000 clones on record, about three quarters of them singletons. 0.7% to 0.85% of the sample belongs to the ten largest clones.

The sample belongs to a study of cytomegalovirus exposure and HLA in healthy donors (dated by TCRdb to the late 2010s). Study-wide context: An earlier analysis of about 560 of the donors reported under 300 Gb of sequence data and around 120 million unique TCR beta sequences obtained from roughly 170 million T cells. Roughly 300 gigabases of sequencing data and around 85 million unique TCR sequences made up an early release that covered over 550 HLA-typed donors. Of the roughly 400 genotyped donors, about 80% fell in the genetic ancestry cluster associated with self-reported Caucasian donors. The study was designed to test whether signatures of past pathogen exposure could be identified by cataloging public T cell receptors. The T cell repertoires of 670 or so subjects were profiled by immunosequencing and related to cytomegalovirus serostatus. Along with the roughly 670-subject first cohort, a separate validation cohort of around 120 different subjects was used. The study combined high-throughput TCR immunosequencing, statistical association of individual TCRs with disease status, and machine learning to predict cytomegalovirus infection status. A later analysis re-analyzed previously published TCR beta repertoires from roughly 630 donors and added high-resolution HLA genotyping to study TCR occurrence patterns. In the later analysis, no new phenotypic data were used to find candidate immune exposures; instead, reliance was placed on TCR beta sequences and their occurrence across donors. In an earlier analysis of 500 to 650 of the donors, high-throughput TCR beta sequencing was used to judge whether each TCR beta V gene segment behaved as functional or pseudogenic. Donor age, sex, ethnicity and CMV serostatus were compiled alongside the repertoire data. A later genetic analysis used genome-wide SNP genotypes for about 55% of the 666 donors, treating that subset as a discovery cohort. Every discovery cohort repertoire had been produced on one sequencing platform. Both class I and class II loci were covered by HLA typing, at four-digit resolution. The number of typed donors differed by locus: about 620-640 for A, B, C, DRB1 and DQB1; some 500 for DQA1; 606 for DPA1; and approximately 450 for DPB1. Four or five DR-DQ haplotypes were handled as single units for association and clustering because linkage in the cohort was strong. Among 300 to 500 genotyped donors of the cohort, an average of approximately 220,000 unique TCR beta nucleotide sequences was sequenced per donor, of which approximately 18% were non-productive.

For CDR1 and CDR2, the germline V gene lists SNHLY and FYNNEI. Taken from cysteine to phenylalanine, the CDR3 has 12 residues. Only CDR3 DNA remains: 36 bases, in frame from the first base. The cohort was made up of 500 to 800 healthy bone marrow donors. At the time of sampling, every cohort member was nominally healthy, though immune exposures that went unrecorded were likely present. The donor was CMV seronegative and belonged to the group of 352 seronegative cohort members. A peripheral blood sample was collected from each donor, and TCR beta sequencing was performed on peripheral blood mononuclear cells. The Qiagen DNeasy Blood Extraction Kit was used to extract genomic DNA from the blood cell samples. What the authors observed across the whole study: Assigning TCR associations to individual alleles was difficult when HLA alleles, especially DR and DQ, strongly co-occurred. The study gave a list of 150 to 200 TCR beta chains associated with cytomegalovirus. A cluster of highly shared sequence variants was judged likely to represent a technical artifact of the sequencing pipeline. The authors suggested that the approach could potentially be extended to other disease states and immunological phenotypes. A later analysis found that most CMV-associated TCR beta chains appeared HLA-restricted, with HLA associations seemingly driven largely by CMV exposure. Some IMGT-functional V segments, including TRBV6-2 and TRBV6-3, could not be told apart with the 87-base-pair reads, so those segments were excluded. In this cohort, only TCR beta chains were sequenced, and detectable features were limited by the absence of alpha or paired-chain data. According to a later analysis, parvovirus B19, influenza, CMV and Epstein-Barr virus appeared linked to several top co-occurrence clusters. A few of the identified cytomegalovirus-associated TCR beta chains were confirmed in vitro to be specific for cytomegalovirus antigens. Linkage disequilibrium might explain the correlated functional status among segregating V segments, but an unknown experimental factor could not be ruled out. A later genetic analysis associated a missense DCLRE1C variant with V-gene and J-gene trimming of TCR beta chains, and an independent cohort replicated the association. A further reported finding was that TCR beta sequences accurately predicted the HLA-A and HLA-B alleles for most subjects in the first cohort. Compared with equally common non-associated chains, HLA-associated TCR beta chains in a later analysis were more clonally expanded and had lower generation probabilities. A later analysis found that TCR association rates varied across HLA loci, with DRB1 alleles showing the most associated TCRs and HLA-C alleles the fewest. An earlier analysis of 587 of the donors showed that most TCR beta V segments appeared in productive rearrangements either about 87% or about 30% of the time, which broadly matched IMGT annotations. A later analysis associated 16,951 TCR beta sequences with specific HLA alleles at a false discovery rate of 0.05. Because counts were too low, some 17 rarely observed V segments, including chromosome 9 orphons, were left out of the earlier analysis of approximately 580 of the donors. According to a later genetic analysis, donors in an Asian-associated ancestry cluster had fewer N-insertions in productive TCRs than the roughly 670-donor mean. Sequencing depth was assumed to be roughly uniform across donors in the presence/absence analyses, though that assumption may not hold. Cytomegalovirus status was reported to be diagnosed by the classifier with high specificity and sensitivity in both the original and validation cohorts. CMV serostatus was the only immune exposure information available for the cohort. Most TCR sequences were seen in very few donors, while some public TCRs were found in many individuals. Because HLA typing was missing for some donors at each locus, association tests included only the typed subset.

The receptor chain draws on TRBV2 and TRBJ1-1; the D gene is perhaps TRBD1, from 5 matching bases. The sequencing sample was made of PBMCs. The clonotype originates from a female donor in good health and CMV-seronegative. Here the CDR3 is given as CASSLSWEGLTF. The bases read TGTGCCAGCAGCCTAAGCTGGGAGGGACTTACATTT.